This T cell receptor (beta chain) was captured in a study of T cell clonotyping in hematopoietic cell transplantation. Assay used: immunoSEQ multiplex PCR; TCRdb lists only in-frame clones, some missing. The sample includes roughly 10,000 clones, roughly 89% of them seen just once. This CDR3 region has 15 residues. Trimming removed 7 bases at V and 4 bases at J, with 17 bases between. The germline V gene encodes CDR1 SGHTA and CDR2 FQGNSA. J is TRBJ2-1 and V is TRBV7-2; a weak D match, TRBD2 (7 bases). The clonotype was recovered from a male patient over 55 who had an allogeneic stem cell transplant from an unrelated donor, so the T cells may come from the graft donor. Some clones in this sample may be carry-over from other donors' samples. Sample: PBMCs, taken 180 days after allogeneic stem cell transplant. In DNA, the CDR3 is TGTGCCAGCATCGCCCGGGGGGCCGGGTACAATGAGCAGTTCTTC. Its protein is CASIARGAGYNEQFF.